This is a list of T cell receptor beta chains from one sample in a study of identical twins. TCRdb reprocessed the 5' RACE reads with MiXCR, giving one entry per CDR3 protein. The sample includes more than 1.5 million distinct CDR3 sequences, roughly a third seen only once; the top ten take about 0.3%. The material sequenced was cord blood. The receptor set was obtained from a newborn girl in good health. The CDR3 runs from the conserved cysteine through the conserved F or W. A D gene is named only where the DNA matches it firmly. Clone size is given for some rows only: seen once, a few or many times, or a class if the clone is expanded.

>TRBV20-1|.|TRBJ2-7|TRBD2|16
CSARVIGLAGGHEQYF
TGCAGTGCTAGAGTCATCGGACTAGCGGGAGGCCACGAGCAGTACTTC
>TRBV11-2|few|TRBJ1-1|.|14
CASNLRGGDTEAFF
TGTGCCAGCAACCTTCGGGGAGGGGACACTGAAGCTTTCTTT
>TRBV7-8|.|TRBJ1-4|.|15
CASVISGGPNEKLFF
TGTGCCAGCGTAATTAGTGGGGGGCCTAATGAAAAACTGTTTTTT
>TRBV29-1|.|TRBJ1-4|.|13
CSVNGGPNEKLFF
TGCAGCGTTAATGGTGGGCCCAATGAAAAACTGTTTTTT
>TRBV4-2|.|TRBJ2-7|TRBD2|16
CASSQGIPGLSSEQYF
TGTGCCAGCAGCCAAGGTATCCCGGGACTATCATCCGAGCAGTACTTC
>TRBV27|.|TRBJ2-5|.|15
CASSLYLGAQEAQYF
TGTGCCAGCAGTTTATATTTGGGGGCCCAAGAGGCCCAGTACTTC
>TRBV4-1|few|TRBJ1-4|.|15
CASSRTGPWGEKLFF
TGCGCCAGCAGCCGCACCGGGCCCTGGGGTGAAAAACTGTTTTTT
>TRBV4-2|once|TRBJ2-3|TRBD2|17
CASSQGELAGGPNTQYF
TGTGCCAGCAGCCAAGGGGAACTAGCGGGGGGGCCGAATACGCAGTATTTT
>TRBV2|.|TRBJ1-5|.|15
CASSEEQYSNQPQHF
TGTGCCAGCAGTGAAGAACAGTATAGCAATCAGCCCCAGCATTTT
>TRBV11-2|many|TRBJ1-2|TRBD1|15
CASSLGTAANYGYTF
TGTGCCAGCAGTTTAGGGACAGCGGCTAACTATGGCTACACCTTC
>TRBV25-1|.|TRBJ2-3|.|15
CASSEFGGSTDTQYF
TGTGCCAGCAGTGAATTCGGGGGATCCACAGATACGCAGTATTTT
>TRBV7-2|.|TRBJ2-3|.|17
CASSLEGLAIRTDTQYF
TGTGCCAGCAGCTTAGAGGGTCTAGCGATTCGCACAGATACGCAGTATTTT
>TRBV3-1|.|TRBJ1-4|.|13
CASSLLLDEKLFF
TGTGCCAGCAGCCTACTTCTAGACGAAAAACTGTTTTTT
>TRBV7-2|.|TRBJ1-2|TRBD1|13
CACSLTGGNGYTF
TGTGCCTGCAGCCTGACAGGGGGCAATGGCTACACCTTC
>TRBV4-2|.|TRBJ1-5|.|16
CASSQDGGRGLGPQHF
TGTGCCAGCAGCCAAGATGGAGGGAGGGGTTTAGGGCCCCAGCATTTT
>TRBV12-5|few|TRBJ2-2|.|16
CASGSAPGTPYGELFF
TGTGCTAGTGGTTCTGCCCCCGGGACACCCTACGGGGAGCTGTTTTTT
>TRBV19|.|TRBJ2-1|TRBD1|16
CASIYGSRGRRNEQFF
TGTGCCAGTATTTATGGGAGCAGGGGGCGACGAAATGAGCAGTTCTTC
>TRBV20-1|few|TRBJ2-7|.|13
CSASKRLSYEQYF
TGCAGTGCTAGTAAGCGGTTATCCTACGAGCAGTACTTC
>TRBV4-2|.|TRBJ2-7|.|15
CASSQVNLGINEQYF
TGTGCCAGCAGCCAAGTAAATCTGGGTATCAATGAGCAGTACTTC
>TRBV3-1|few|TRBJ2-7|TRBD1|15
CASSQAGQGFYEQYF
TGTGCCAGCAGCCAAGCGGGACAGGGCTTCTACGAGCAGTACTTC
>TRBV3-1|.|TRBJ2-1|TRBD1|13
CASSQGPDRGKFF
TGTGCCAGCAGCCAAGGTCCGGACAGGGGGAAGTTCTTC
>TRBV28|.|TRBJ2-7|.|15
CASAVQDSASYEQYF
TGTGCCAGCGCGGTCCAGGACAGCGCTTCCTACGAGCAGTACTTC
>TRBV7-2|.|TRBJ2-7|.|15
CASSLSGGVPYEQYF
TGTGCCAGCAGCTTATCTGGCGGGGTTCCCTACGAGCAGTACTTC
>TRBV10-3|.|TRBJ1-5|TRBD1|15
CAISESDRVDQPQHF
TGTGCCATCAGTGAGTCGGACAGGGTCGATCAGCCCCAGCATTTT
>TRBV5-6|.|TRBJ1-1|TRBD1|15
CASSRGQGFVTEAFF
TGTGCCAGCAGTCGTGGACAGGGGTTCGTCACTGAAGCTTTCTTT
>TRBV3-1|few|TRBJ2-1|.|18
CASSQGREGSPSYNEQFF
TGTGCCAGCAGCCAAGGTCGCGAAGGGTCCCCCTCCTACAATGAGCAGTTCTTC
>TRBV5-1|few|TRBJ2-3|TRBD2|18
CASSFGLAGSSFRDTQYF
TGCGCCAGCAGCTTTGGACTAGCGGGGTCTTCCTTTAGGGATACGCAGTATTTT
>TRBV6-6|.|TRBJ2-7|TRBD1|14
CASNRGTGYYEQYF
TGTGCCAGCAACCGCGGGACAGGGTATTACGAGCAGTACTTC
>TRBV20-1|.|TRBJ2-3|TRBD2|15
CSATGRATGTDTQYF
TGCAGTGCTACCGGGAGGGCCACGGGCACAGATACGCAGTATTTT
>TRBV4-2|many|TRBJ2-1|TRBD2|18
CASSQGGTSGANYNEQFF
TGTGCCAGCAGCCAAGGAGGGACTAGCGGGGCCAATTACAATGAGCAGTTCTTC
>TRBV27|.|TRBJ2-5|.|13
CASSWDHQETQYF
TGTGCCAGCAGTTGGGACCACCAAGAGACCCAGTACTTC
>TRBV12-3/TRBV12-4|few|TRBJ2-7|.|12
CASRHDSYEQYF
TGTGCCAGCAGGCACGACTCCTACGAGCAGTACTTC
>TRBV9|.|TRBJ2-3|.|14
CASSVGGLPDTQYF
TGTGCCAGCAGCGTAGGGGGGTTACCAGATACGCAGTATTTT
>TRBV28|.|TRBJ2-2|TRBD2|12
CASSWGGGELFF
TGTGCCAGCAGTTGGGGGGGCGGGGAGCTGTTTTTT
>TRBV5-1|.|TRBJ2-7|.|13
CASSFRSYNEQYF
TGCGCCAGCAGCTTCAGGAGCTACAATGAGCAGTACTTC
>TRBV7-9|.|TRBJ1-2|.|15
CASSLRQGRTYGYTF
TGTGCCAGCAGCTTACGGCAAGGTAGAACCTATGGCTACACCTTC
>TRBV27|.|TRBJ2-2|TRBD2|17
CASSLLRTSGRAGELFF
TGTGCCAGCAGTTTATTGCGGACTAGCGGGAGGGCCGGGGAGCTGTTTTTT
>TRBV20-1|.|TRBJ1-2|TRBD1|13
CSARQGLHYGYTF
TGCAGTGCTCGACAGGGGTTACACTATGGCTACACCTTC
>TRBV27|many|TRBJ2-3|TRBD1|15
CASRWDRAPQDTQYF
TGTGCCAGCAGATGGGACAGGGCCCCCCAGGATACGCAGTATTTT
>TRBV4-1|few|TRBJ2-5|.|15
CASSGANLRQETQYF
TGCGCCAGCAGCGGGGCTAACCTTCGCCAAGAGACCCAGTACTTC
>TRBV20-1|.|TRBJ1-5|.|16
CSALNPGQNSNQPQHF
TGCAGTGCTCTGAATCCGGGACAAAATAGCAATCAGCCCCAGCATTTT
>TRBV6-6|few|TRBJ1-1|.|13
CASSLPGPAEAFF
TGTGCCAGCAGCCTTCCAGGGCCGGCCGAAGCTTTCTTT
>TRBV29-1|few|TRBJ1-4|.|13
CSVEDQGNEKLFF
TGCAGCGTTGAAGATCAGGGTAATGAAAAACTGTTTTTT
>TRBV7-9|.|TRBJ1-5|.|13
CASSVNRDQPQHF
TGTGCCAGCAGCGTCAACAGAGATCAGCCCCAGCATTTT
>TRBV20-1|.|TRBJ1-2|.|15
CSAKDTGLSSYGYTF
TGCAGTGCTAAAGATACAGGGTTGTCGAGCTATGGCTACACCTTC
>TRBV20-1|few|TRBJ1-4|.|15
CSARDIGGGGEKLFF
TGCAGTGCTAGAGATATCGGGGGTGGGGGTGAAAAACTGTTTTTT
>TRBV10-3|many|TRBJ2-5|TRBD2|15
CAISGTSGVQETQYF
TGTGCCATCTCCGGGACTAGCGGGGTCCAAGAGACCCAGTACTTC
>TRBV10-3|few|TRBJ1-6|TRBD1|13
CAIGGTANSPLHF
TGTGCCATCGGCGGGACAGCTAATTCACCCCTCCACTTT
>TRBV28|.|TRBJ1-2|.|12
CASSSSQGGYTF
TGTGCCAGCAGCTCGTCTCAGGGAGGCTACACCTTC
>TRBV24-1|.|TRBJ2-1|.|15
CATSARPLARDEQFF
TGTGCCACCAGTGCCCGCCCCCTAGCGAGGGATGAGCAGTTCTTC
>TRBV25-1|.|TRBJ1-2|.|16
CASSPTTGQPNYGYTF
TGTGCCAGCAGTCCCACCACGGGACAACCTAACTATGGCTACACCTTC
>TRBV10-3|few|TRBJ2-3|TRBD2|14
CAIRPGLGADTQYF
TGTGCCATACGACCGGGACTAGGGGCAGATACGCAGTATTTT
>TRBV6-6|.|TRBJ1-2|.|13
CASSYSRGGDSTF
TGTGCCAGCAGTTACTCGCGGGGTGGGGACTCCACCTTC
>TRBV2|.|TRBJ2-3|TRBD2|18
CASSEEVSSGAFTDTQYF
TGTGCCAGCAGTGAAGAAGTGTCTAGCGGGGCCTTCACAGATACGCAGTATTTT
>TRBV20-1|few|TRBJ2-1|TRBD2|16
CSATNYSGSNNNEQFF
TGCAGTGCTACCAACTATAGCGGGAGCAACAACAATGAGCAGTTCTTC
>TRBV6-6|.|TRBJ1-4|.|13
CASSYGTLEKLFF
TGTGCCAGCAGTTACGGGACCTTAGAAAAACTGTTTTTT
>TRBV4-2|.|TRBJ2-3|.|10
CASSQDMQYF
TGTGCCAGCAGCCAGGATATGCAGTATTTT
>TRBV6-6|few|TRBJ2-1|TRBD2|14
CASSSSGLDNEQFF
TGTGCCAGCAGTTCTAGCGGGTTAGACAATGAGCAGTTCTTC